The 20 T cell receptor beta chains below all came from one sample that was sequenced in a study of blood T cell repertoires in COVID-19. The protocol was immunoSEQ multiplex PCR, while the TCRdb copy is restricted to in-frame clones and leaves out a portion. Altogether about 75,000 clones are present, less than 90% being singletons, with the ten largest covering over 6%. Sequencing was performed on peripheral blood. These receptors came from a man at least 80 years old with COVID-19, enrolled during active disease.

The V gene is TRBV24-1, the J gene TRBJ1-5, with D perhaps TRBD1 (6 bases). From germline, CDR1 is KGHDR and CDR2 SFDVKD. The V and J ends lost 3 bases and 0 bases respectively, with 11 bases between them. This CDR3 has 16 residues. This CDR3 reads CATSDPRDNSNQPQHF. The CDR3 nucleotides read TGTGCCACCAGTGATCCTCGGGACAATAGCAATCAGCCCCAGCATTTT.

The DNA of the CDR3 is TGTGCCAGCAGCTTCCTAGGGGTAGAGGAGACCCAGTACTTC. Residues: CASSFLGVEETQYF. The chain joins TRBV11-3 to TRBJ2-5; TRBD1 is a possible D gene (5 bases). V lost 3 bases to trimming and J lost 5 bases, with 13 bases between them. The CDR3 is 14 residues long. In germline, CDR1 is SGHNT, CDR2 YENEEA.

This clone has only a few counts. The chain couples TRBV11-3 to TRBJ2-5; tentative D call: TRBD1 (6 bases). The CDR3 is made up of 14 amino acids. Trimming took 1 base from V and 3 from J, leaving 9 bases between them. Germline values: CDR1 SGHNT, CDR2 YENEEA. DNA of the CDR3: TGTGCCAGCAGCTTAGGGGGACAAAAAGAGACCCAGTACTTC. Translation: CASSLGGQKETQYF.

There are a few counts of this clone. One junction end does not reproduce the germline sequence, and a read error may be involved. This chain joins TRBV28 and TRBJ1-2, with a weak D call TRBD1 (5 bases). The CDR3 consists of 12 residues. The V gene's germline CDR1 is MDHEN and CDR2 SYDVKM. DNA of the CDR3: TGTGTCAGCACTGGGGCCGGTGGTAGCTACACCTTC. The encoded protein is CVSTGAGGSYTF.

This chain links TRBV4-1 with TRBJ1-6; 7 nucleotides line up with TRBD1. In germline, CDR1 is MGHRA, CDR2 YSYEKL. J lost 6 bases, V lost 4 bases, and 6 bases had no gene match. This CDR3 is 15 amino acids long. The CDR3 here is CASSRLGTVNSPLHF. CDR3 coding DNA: TGCGCCAGCAGCCGGCTCGGGACAGTTAATTCACCCCTCCACTTT.

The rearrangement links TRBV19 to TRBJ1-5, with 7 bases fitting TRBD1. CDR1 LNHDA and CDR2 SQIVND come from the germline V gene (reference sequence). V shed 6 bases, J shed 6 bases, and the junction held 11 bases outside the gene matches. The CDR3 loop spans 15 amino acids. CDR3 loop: CASSKRGGEGQPQHF. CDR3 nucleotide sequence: TGTGCCAGTAGCAAAAGAGGGGGCGAGGGTCAGCCCCAGCATTTT.

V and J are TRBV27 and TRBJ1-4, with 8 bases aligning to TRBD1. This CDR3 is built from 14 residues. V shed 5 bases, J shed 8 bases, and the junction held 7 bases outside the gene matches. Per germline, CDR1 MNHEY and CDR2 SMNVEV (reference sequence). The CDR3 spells CASSQQGEGEKLFF. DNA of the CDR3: TGTGCCAGCAGTCAACAGGGGGAGGGCGAAAAACTGTTTTTT.

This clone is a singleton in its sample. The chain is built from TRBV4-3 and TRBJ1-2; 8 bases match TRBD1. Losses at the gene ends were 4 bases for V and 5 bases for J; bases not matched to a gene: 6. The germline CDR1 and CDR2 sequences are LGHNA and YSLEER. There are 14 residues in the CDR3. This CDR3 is CASSPGQALYGYTF. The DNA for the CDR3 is TGCGCCAGCAGCCCGGGACAGGCTCTTTATGGCTACACCTTC.

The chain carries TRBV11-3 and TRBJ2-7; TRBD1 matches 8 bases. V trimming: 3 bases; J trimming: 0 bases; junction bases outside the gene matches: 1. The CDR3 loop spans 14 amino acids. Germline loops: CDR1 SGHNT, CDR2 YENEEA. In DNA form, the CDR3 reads TGTGCCAGCAGCTTTGGACAGGGCTCCTACGAGCAGTACTTC. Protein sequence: CASSFGQGSYEQYF. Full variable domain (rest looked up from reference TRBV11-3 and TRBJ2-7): EAGVVQSPRYKIIEKKQPVAFWCNPISGHNTLYWYLQNLGQGPELLIRYENEEAVDDSQLPKDRFSAERLKGVDSTLKIQPAELGDSAVYLCASSFGQGSYEQYFGPGTRLTVT.

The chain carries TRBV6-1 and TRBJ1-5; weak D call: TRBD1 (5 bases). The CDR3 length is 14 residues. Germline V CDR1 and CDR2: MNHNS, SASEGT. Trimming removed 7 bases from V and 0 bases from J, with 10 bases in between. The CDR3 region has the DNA TGTGCCAGCACCGGGGGAAATAGCAATCAGCCCCAGCATTTT. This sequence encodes CASTGGNSNQPQHF.

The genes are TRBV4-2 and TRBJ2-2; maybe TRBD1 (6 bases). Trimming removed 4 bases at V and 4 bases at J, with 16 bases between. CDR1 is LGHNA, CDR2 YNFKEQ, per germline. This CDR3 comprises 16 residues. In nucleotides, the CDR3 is TGTGCCAGCAGCCCTACCCCGGGACATATCACCGGGGAGCTGTTTTTT. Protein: CASSPTPGHITGELFF.

The CDR3 here is CASSLEGSNQPQHF. In nucleotides, the CDR3 is TGTGCCAGCAGTTTGGAGGGGAGCAATCAGCCCCAGCATTTT. The V gene is TRBV2, the J gene TRBJ1-5; D perhaps matches TRBD1 (5 bases). The germline V gene has CDR1 SNHLY and CDR2 FYNNEI. There are 14 residues in the CDR3. V was pared by 5 bases and J by 1 base, with 9 bases between.

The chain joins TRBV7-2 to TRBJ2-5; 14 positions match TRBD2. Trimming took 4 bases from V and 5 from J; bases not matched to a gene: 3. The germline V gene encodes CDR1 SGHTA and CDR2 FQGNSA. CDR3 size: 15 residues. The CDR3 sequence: CASSSRTSGGETQYF. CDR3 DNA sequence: TGTGCCAGCAGCTCCCGGACTAGCGGGGGGGAGACCCAGTACTTC.

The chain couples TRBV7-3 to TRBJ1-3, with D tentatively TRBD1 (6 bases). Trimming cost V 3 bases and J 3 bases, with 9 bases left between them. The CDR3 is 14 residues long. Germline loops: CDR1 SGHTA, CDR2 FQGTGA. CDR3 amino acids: CASSLGAGGNTIYF. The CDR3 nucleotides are TGTGCCAGCAGCTTGGGGGCGGGTGGAAACACCATATATTTT. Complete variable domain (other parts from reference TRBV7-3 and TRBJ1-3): GAGVSQTPSNKVTEKGKYVELRCDPISGHTALYWYRQSLGQGPEFLIYFQGTGAADDSGLPNDRFFAVRPEGSVSTLKIQRTERGDSAVYLCASSLGAGGNTIYFGEGSWLTVV.

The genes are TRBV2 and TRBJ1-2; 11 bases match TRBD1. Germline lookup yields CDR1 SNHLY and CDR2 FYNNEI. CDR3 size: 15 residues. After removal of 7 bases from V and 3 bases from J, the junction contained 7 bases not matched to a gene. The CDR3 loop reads CASNPRDRGDYGYTF. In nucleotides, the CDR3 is TGTGCCAGCAACCCCCGGGACAGGGGGGACTATGGCTACACCTTC.

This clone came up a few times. The CDR3 bases are TGTGCCAGCAGCTCCCGGGGGGGGAGGGAAAAACTGTTTTTT. Translation: CASSSRGGREKLFF. The V gene is TRBV5-4, the J gene TRBJ1-4; D possibly corresponds to TRBD1 (5 bases). Germline values: CDR1 SGHNT, CDR2 YYREEE (reference sequence). The CDR3 is 14 amino acids. V was trimmed by 3 bases and J by 8 bases, leaving 14 bases between them.

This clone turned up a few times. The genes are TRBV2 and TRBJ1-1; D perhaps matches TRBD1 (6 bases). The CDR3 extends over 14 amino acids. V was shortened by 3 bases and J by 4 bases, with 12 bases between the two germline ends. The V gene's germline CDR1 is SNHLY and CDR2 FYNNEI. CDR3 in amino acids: CASSDGGRGTEAFF. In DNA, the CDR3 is TGTGCCAGCAGTGATGGGGGCAGGGGCACTGAAGCTTTCTTT.

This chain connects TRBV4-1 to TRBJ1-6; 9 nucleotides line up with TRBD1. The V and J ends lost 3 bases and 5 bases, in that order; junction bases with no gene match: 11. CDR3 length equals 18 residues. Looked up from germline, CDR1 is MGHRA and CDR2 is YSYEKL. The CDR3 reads CASSHPLGGQGNNSPLHF. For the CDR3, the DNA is TGCGCCAGCAGCCACCCCCTGGGCGGACAGGGGAATAATTCACCCCTCCACTTT.

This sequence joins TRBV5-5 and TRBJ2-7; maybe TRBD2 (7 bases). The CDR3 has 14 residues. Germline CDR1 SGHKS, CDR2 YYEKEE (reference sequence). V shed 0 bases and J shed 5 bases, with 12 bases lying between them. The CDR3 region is CASSLEGGAHEQYF. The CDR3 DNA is TGTGCCAGCAGCTTGGAAGGGGGGGCGCACGAGCAGTACTTC.

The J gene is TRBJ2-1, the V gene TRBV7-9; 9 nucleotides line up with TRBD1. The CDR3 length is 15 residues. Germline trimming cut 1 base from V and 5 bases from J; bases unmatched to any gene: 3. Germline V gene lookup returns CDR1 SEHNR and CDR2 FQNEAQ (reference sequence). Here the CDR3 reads CASSLDRGPHNEQFF. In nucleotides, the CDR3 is TGTGCCAGCAGCTTAGACAGGGGGCCCCACAATGAGCAGTTCTTC. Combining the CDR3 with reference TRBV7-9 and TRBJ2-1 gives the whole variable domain DTGVSQNPRHKITKRGQNVTFRCDPISEHNRLYWYRQTLGQGPEFLTYFQNEAQLEKSRLLSDRFSAERPKGSFSTLEIQRTEQGDSAMYLCASSLDRGPHNEQFFGPGTRLTVL.